These 25 T cell receptor beta chains share one sample of origin, sequenced in a study of cytomegalovirus exposure and HLA in healthy donors. The PCR ran on 60 Vbeta and 13 Jbeta primers. The assay was immunoSEQ multiplex PCR, and TCRdb's table has in-frame clones only and misses some. This sample has around 96,000 clones, with under 65% found just once. Sequences were obtained from PBMCs. The receptors shown here come from a man aged 55 to 70 in good health and CMV-seronegative.

This clone appeared once. The rearrangement uses TRBV9 and TRBJ2-5, with D unclear. The J call may not be correct, given that the DNA end is closer to TRBJ2-7. Germline loops: CDR1 SGDLS, CDR2 YYNGEE. CDR3 length: 14 residues. As DNA, the CDR3 is TGTGCCAGCAGCCCCGACGCGGTCTCCTACGAGCAGTACTTC. Protein: CASSPDAVSYEQYF.

The chain combines TRBV4-1 with TRBJ2-3, with TRBD2 matching 12 bases. Germline V gene sequence: CDR1 MGHRA, CDR2 YSYEKL. V trimming: 1 base; J trimming: 1 base; junction bases outside the gene matches: 6. The CDR3 sequence is 18 residues long. The CDR3 spells CASSQGSSGGAGTDTQYF. CDR3 sequence (DNA): TGCGCCAGCAGCCAAGGTTCTAGCGGGGGGGCGGGCACAGATACGCAGTATTTT.

As for this clone: The CDR3 does not end in the conserved phenylalanine or tryptophan, so this is likely a read error. This chain connects TRBV29-1 to TRBJ2-7; unclear D gene. The CDR3 is 16 residues long. The V and J ends lost 8 bases and 0 bases respectively, with 23 bases between them. Germline loops: CDR1 SQVTM, CDR2 ANQGSEA. The CDR3 protein is CSYSLALASSSYEQYL. The CDR3, as DNA: TGCAGCTACTCTTTAGCTTTGGCGTCCTCCTCCTACGAGCAGTACCTC.

The V and J genes are TRBV28 and TRBJ2-4, with 7 bases aligning to TRBD1. CDR3 length: 17 residues. Germline CDR1 and CDR2: MDHEN and SYDVKM. Germline trimming cut 6 bases from V and 9 bases from J; bases unmatched to any gene: 20. In DNA form, the CDR3 reads TGTGCCAGCAGGCTGTACAGGGGCCCCCGACGGTCCGGCATTCAGTACTTC. This gives the protein CASRLYRGPRRSGIQYF.

The CDR3 reads CASSLSLVGRSSYEQYF. CDR3 sequence (DNA): TGTGCCAGCAGTTTATCCCTGGTCGGGAGGAGCTCCTACGAGCAGTACTTC. The chain joins TRBV28 to TRBJ2-7; 7 nucleotides align to TRBD2. V trimming: 1 base; J trimming: 0 bases; junction bases outside the gene matches: 9. CDR3 length equals 17 residues. Germline-derived CDR1 and CDR2 are MDHEN and SYDVKM. The whole variable domain, filled in from reference TRBV28 and TRBJ2-7, reads DVKVTQSSRYLVKRTGEKVFLECVQDMDHENMFWYRQDPGLGLRLIYFSYDVKMKEKGDIPEGYSVSREKKERFSLILESASTNQTSMYLCASSLSLVGRSSYEQYFGPGTRLTVT.

This clone occurred a few times. This rearrangement joins TRBV27 to TRBJ2-7, with 10 bases lining up with TRBD1. The CDR3 contains 15 residues. The ends lost 7 bases at V and 3 bases at J; junction bases unmatched: 9. Looked up from germline, CDR1 is MNHEY and CDR2 is SMNVEV (reference sequence). The CDR3: CASKQTRTGGYEQYF. DNA for the CDR3: TGTGCCAGCAAACAAACCCGGACAGGGGGCTACGAGCAGTACTTC.

Here the CDR3 reads CSVLITGAGNTIYF. CDR3 DNA sequence: TGCAGCGTTCTCATCACAGGGGCTGGAAACACCATATATTTT. This chain links TRBV29-1 with TRBJ1-3, with 7 bases matching TRBD1. Germline CDR1 reads SQVTM; CDR2 reads ANQGSEA. CDR3 length: 14 amino acids. With 5 bases clipped from V and 2 bases from J, the junction kept 6 bases outside the gene matches.

This clone appeared a few times. The rearrangement joins TRBV28 to TRBJ1-1; D gene unclear. This CDR3 region has 13 residues. Germline V CDR1 and CDR2: MDHEN, SYDVKM. The germline V and J ends were trimmed by 3 bases and 1 base, with 6 bases remaining between them. CDR3 coding DNA: TGTGCCAGCAGTTTGCGGCGGAACACTGAAGCTTTCTTT. Translated: CASSLRRNTEAFF. The full variable domain, with the rest looked up from reference TRBV28 and TRBJ1-1, is DVKVTQSSRYLVKRTGEKVFLECVQDMDHENMFWYRQDPGLGLRLIYFSYDVKMKEKGDIPEGYSVSREKKERFSLILESASTNQTSMYLCASSLRRNTEAFFGQGTRLTVV.

The chain joins TRBV18 to TRBJ1-1, with D tentatively TRBD1 (6 bases). V was shortened by 6 bases and J by 5 bases, with 16 bases between the two germline ends. Germline V gene data show CDR1 as KGHSH and CDR2 as LQKENI. The CDR3 contains 14 residues. The CDR3 is CASSLRPGDTEAFF. CDR3 DNA sequence: TGTGCCAGCTCCCTCCGGCCAGGGGATACTGAAGCTTTCTTT.

The genes are TRBV6-5 and TRBJ1-6; weak D call: TRBD1 (6 bases). This CDR3 contains 12 residues. V lost 6 bases, J lost 9 bases, and 9 bases lay in between. CDR1 is MNHEY, CDR2 SVGAGI, per germline. The CDR3 reads CASRAGVSPLHF. Here the CDR3 DNA reads TGTGCCAGCAGAGCAGGGGTTTCACCCCTCCACTTT.

This clone was recorded a few times. The chain joins TRBV29-1 to TRBJ2-2; D possibly corresponds to TRBD1 (6 bases). The V and J ends lost 3 bases and 2 bases respectively, with 13 bases between them. The CDR3 spans 15 residues. Germline CDR1 and CDR2: SQVTM and ANQGSEA. The CDR3 sequence: CSVDGAGDNTGELFF. The CDR3 DNA follows: TGCAGCGTTGATGGGGCAGGGGACAACACCGGGGAGCTGTTTTTT.

The CDR3 sequence: CASSPGTLVYNEQFF. CDR3 DNA: TGTGCCAGCAGCCCAGGGACACTTGTGTACAATGAGCAGTTCTTC. This chain links TRBV7-9 with TRBJ2-1; possibly TRBD1 for D (6 bases). CDR1 and CDR2 (germline): SEHNR, FQNEAQ (reference sequence). This CDR3 has 15 amino acids. V shed 5 bases and J shed 4 bases, with 15 bases lying between them.

This clone was seen a handful of times. CDR3 loop: CASSPGLAGGYEQYF. In nucleotides, the CDR3 is TGTGCCAGCAGCCCGGGACTAGCGGGAGGGTACGAGCAGTACTTC. The chain has TRBV5-6 and TRBJ2-7; 16 bases agree with TRBD2. The trim removed 4 bases at V and 4 bases at J, leaving 2 bases unmatched. Germline CDR1 is SGHDT and CDR2 is YYEEEE. There are 15 residues in the CDR3.

The chain combines TRBV7-3 with TRBJ2-7; TRBD2 aligns across 9 bases. The CDR3 sequence is 15 residues long. Germline V gives CDR1 SGHTA, CDR2 FQGTGA. V lost 2 bases and J lost 2; bases outside the gene matches: 4. This CDR3 is CASSLAGGDTYEQYF. CDR3 DNA sequence: TGTGCCAGCAGCTTAGCGGGGGGGGATACCTACGAGCAGTACTTC.

This clone was detected a few times. The J gene is TRBJ2-2, the V gene TRBV6-5, with 7 bases that match TRBD1. V dropped 5 bases and J dropped 4; count of bases not matched to a gene: 7. CDR1 and CDR2 from the germline V gene are MNHEY and SVGAGI. The CDR3 is made up of 15 amino acids. The CDR3 here is CASSRQGRATGELFF. CDR3 DNA sequence: TGTGCCAGCAGTCGACAGGGTCGTGCCACCGGGGAGCTGTTTTTT.

The chain combines TRBV5-1 with TRBJ2-3; 7 bases line up with TRBD1. The V gene end was trimmed by 4 bases and the J gene end by 0 bases; junction bases not matched to a gene: 11. The CDR3 has 17 amino acids. CDR1 and CDR2 from the germline V gene are SGHRS and YFSETQ. CDR3 sequence reads: CASSPGQVITSTDTQYF. Here the CDR3 DNA reads TGCGCCAGCAGCCCCGGACAGGTTATTACTAGCACAGATACGCAGTATTTT. The whole variable domain, filled in from reference TRBV5-1 and TRBJ2-3, reads KAGVTQTPRYLIKTRGQQVTLSCSPISGHRSVSWYQQTPGQGLQFLFEYFSETQRNKGNFPGRFSGRQFSNSRSEMNVSTLELGDSALYLCASSPGQVITSTDTQYFGPGTRLTVL.

Concerning this clone itself: A junction end diverges from the germline sequence, so it may reflect a read error. This chain connects TRBV5-4 to TRBJ2-1; D remains ambiguous. CDR3 length: 12 amino acids. Germline CDR1 is SGHNT and CDR2 is YYREEE (reference sequence). The DNA of the CDR3 is TGTGCCAGCAGCTTGGATCAAGTTTGGCGGATCTTC. This codes for CASSLDQVWRIF.

This clone occurred many times. V and J are TRBV6-4 and TRBJ2-3; the D gene is possibly TRBD2 (5 bases). The germline CDR1 and CDR2 sequences are MRHNA and SNTAGT. This CDR3 has 15 amino acids. Between the trimmed V and J ends, which lost 8 bases and 2 bases, there was a span of 17 bases. CDR3 in DNA: TGTGCCAGCTCTCGCGAAGCGGAAAACACAGATACGCAGTATTTT. Its protein product is CASSREAENTDTQYF.

The rearrangement links TRBV5-1 to TRBJ1-2; 12 bases align to TRBD1. In germline, CDR1 is SGHRS, CDR2 YFSETQ. The CDR3 spans 14 residues. V shed 2 bases, J shed 8 bases, and the junction held 4 bases outside the gene matches. CDR3 residues: CASSLGTGGDGYTF. CDR3 bases: TGCGCCAGCAGCTTAGGGACAGGGGGCGACGGCTACACCTTC.

The rearrangement uses TRBV6-5 and TRBJ1-4; D may be TRBD1 (5 bases). Germline V CDR1 and CDR2: MNHEY, SVGAGI. The CDR3 contains 12 residues. The V end lost 6 bases, the J end lost 7 bases, and 9 bases lay between the germline ends. CDR3 sequence: CASSHGGEKLFF. The CDR3, as DNA: TGTGCCAGCAGCCACGGGGGTGAAAAACTGTTTTTT.

The chain combines TRBV7-6 with TRBJ2-7; D gene ambiguous. This CDR3 contains 13 residues. V lost 7 bases and J lost 1, with 11 bases in between. CDR1 is SGHVS and CDR2 is FNYEAQ in the germline V gene. CDR3 bases: TGTGCCAGCAACCCAGACTGGTCCTACGAGCAGTACTTC. This codes for CASNPDWSYEQYF.

With respect to this clone: A read error may produce the germline difference seen at one junction end. This chain uses TRBV7-7 with TRBJ2-5, with 12 bases matching TRBD2. The length of the CDR3 is 17 residues. Germline V CDR1 and CDR2: SSHAT, FNYEAQ (reference sequence). Here the CDR3 reads CASSLGASGGAAETQYF. The DNA for the CDR3 is TGTGCTAGCAGCTTAGGGGCTAGCGGGGGGGCCGCGGAGACCCAGTACTTC.

The chain combines TRBV6-6 with TRBJ1-1, with 8 nucleotides matching TRBD1. The germline CDR1 and CDR2 sequences are MNHNY and SVGAGI (reference sequence). The CDR3 spans 15 residues. Unmatched junction bases numbered 15, after V lost 6 bases and J lost 9 bases. CDR3 coding DNA: TGTGCCAGCAGCCGACAGGGGCCGCCCAAACCCAAAGCTTTCTTT. This sequence encodes CASSRQGPPKPKAFF.

This chain connects TRBV23-1 to TRBJ1-5, with D uncertain. TRBV23-1 is reported as an ORF; its role is uncertain. Trimming removed 3 bases at V and 1 base at J, with 4 bases between. The CDR3 is 13 amino acids. This chain's CDR3 is CASSHGSNQPQHF. The CDR3 region has the DNA TGCGCCAGCAGTCACGGGAGCAATCAGCCCCAGCATTTT.

The chain combines TRBV2 with TRBJ2-7; no reliable D call. Germline lookup yields CDR1 SNHLY and CDR2 FYNNEI. V lost 5 bases and J lost 1, with 9 bases in between. This CDR3 contains 13 residues. The CDR3 DNA sequence: TGTGCCAGCAGTTTGGGCAGTTCCTACGAGCAGTACTTC. It yields the protein CASSLGSSYEQYF.